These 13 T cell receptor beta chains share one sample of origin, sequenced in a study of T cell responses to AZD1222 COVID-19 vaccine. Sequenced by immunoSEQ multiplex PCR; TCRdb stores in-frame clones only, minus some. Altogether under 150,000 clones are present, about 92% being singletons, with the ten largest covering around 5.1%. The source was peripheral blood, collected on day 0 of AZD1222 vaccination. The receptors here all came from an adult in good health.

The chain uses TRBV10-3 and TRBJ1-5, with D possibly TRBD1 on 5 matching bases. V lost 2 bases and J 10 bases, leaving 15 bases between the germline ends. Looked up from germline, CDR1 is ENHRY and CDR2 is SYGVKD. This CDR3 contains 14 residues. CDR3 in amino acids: CAISELMGLVPQHF. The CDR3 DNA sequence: TGTGCCATCAGTGAGCTTATGGGGCTGGTACCCCAGCATTTT.

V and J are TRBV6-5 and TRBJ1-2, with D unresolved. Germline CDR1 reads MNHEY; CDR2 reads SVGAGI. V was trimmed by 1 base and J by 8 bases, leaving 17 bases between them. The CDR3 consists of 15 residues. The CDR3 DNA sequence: TGTGCCAGCAGTTACTTCCAAAACGAACGTGTGGGCTACACCTTC. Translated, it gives CASSYFQNERVGYTF.

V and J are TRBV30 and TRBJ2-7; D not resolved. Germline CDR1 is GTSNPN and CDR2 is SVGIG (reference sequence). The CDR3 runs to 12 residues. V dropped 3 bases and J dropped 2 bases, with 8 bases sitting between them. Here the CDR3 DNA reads TGTGCCTGGAGGGTGGGGACCTACGAGCAGTACTTC. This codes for CAWRVGTYEQYF.

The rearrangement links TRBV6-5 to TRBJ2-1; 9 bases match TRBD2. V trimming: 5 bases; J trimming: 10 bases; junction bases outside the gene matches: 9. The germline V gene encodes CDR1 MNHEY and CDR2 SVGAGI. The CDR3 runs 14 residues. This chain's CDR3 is CASSSSGSPGEQFF. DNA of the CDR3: TGTGCCAGCAGTAGTAGCGGGAGTCCAGGGGAGCAGTTCTTC.

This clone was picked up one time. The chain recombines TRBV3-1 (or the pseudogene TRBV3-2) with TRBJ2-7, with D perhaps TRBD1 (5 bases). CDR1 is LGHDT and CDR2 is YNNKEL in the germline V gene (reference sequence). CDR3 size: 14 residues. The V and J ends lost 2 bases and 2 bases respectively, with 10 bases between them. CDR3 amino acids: CASSQQGGTYEQYF. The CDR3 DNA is TGTGCCAGCAGCCAACAGGGTGGGACCTACGAGCAGTACTTC.

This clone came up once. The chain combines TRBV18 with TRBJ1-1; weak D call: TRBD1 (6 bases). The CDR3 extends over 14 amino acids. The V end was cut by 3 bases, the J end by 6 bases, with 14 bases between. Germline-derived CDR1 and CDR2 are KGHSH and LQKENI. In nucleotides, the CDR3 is TGTGCCAGCTCACCGGTTGGGGGCCTCGCTGAAGCTTTCTTT. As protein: CASSPVGGLAEAFF.

The CDR3 bases are TGTGCCAGCAGCTCGGGGCCCCTAACTGAAGCTTTCTTT. Residues: CASSSGPLTEAFF. The chain employs TRBV7-2 and TRBJ1-1; perhaps TRBD1 as D (5 bases). The germline CDR1 and CDR2 sequences are SGHTA and FQGNSA. The CDR3 is 13 residues long. The ends were cut back, 4 bases at V and 5 bases at J, with 11 bases in the middle.

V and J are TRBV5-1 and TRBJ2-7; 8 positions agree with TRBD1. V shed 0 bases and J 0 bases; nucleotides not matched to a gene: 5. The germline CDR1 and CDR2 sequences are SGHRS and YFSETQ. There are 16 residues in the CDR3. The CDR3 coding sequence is TGCGCCAGCAGCTTGGCCTGGACAGGGAGCTCCTACGAGCAGTACTTC. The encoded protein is CASSLAWTGSSYEQYF.

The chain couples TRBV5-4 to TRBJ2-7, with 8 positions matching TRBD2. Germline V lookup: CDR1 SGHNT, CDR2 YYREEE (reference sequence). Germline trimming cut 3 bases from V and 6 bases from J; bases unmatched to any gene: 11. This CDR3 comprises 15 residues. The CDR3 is CASSSPGLGFAEQYF. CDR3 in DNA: TGTGCCAGCAGCTCGCCGGGACTAGGGTTTGCCGAGCAGTACTTC. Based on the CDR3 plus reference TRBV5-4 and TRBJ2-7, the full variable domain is ETGVTQSPTHLIKTRGQQVTLRCSSQSGHNTVSWYQQALGQGPQFIFQYYREEENGRGNFPPRFSGLQFPNYSSELNVNALELDDSALYLCASSSPGLGFAEQYFGPGTRLTVT.

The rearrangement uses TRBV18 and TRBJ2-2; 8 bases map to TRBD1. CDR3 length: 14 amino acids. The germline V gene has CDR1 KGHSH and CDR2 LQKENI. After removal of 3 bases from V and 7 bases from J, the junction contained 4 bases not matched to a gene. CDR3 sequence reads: CASSPQGADGELFF. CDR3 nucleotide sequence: TGTGCCAGCTCACCGCAGGGGGCGGACGGGGAGCTGTTTTTT.

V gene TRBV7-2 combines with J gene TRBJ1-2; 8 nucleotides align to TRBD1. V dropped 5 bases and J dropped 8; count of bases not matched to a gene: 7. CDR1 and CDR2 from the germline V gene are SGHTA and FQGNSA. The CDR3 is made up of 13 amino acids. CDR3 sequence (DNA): TGTGCCAGCAGCCCCGGGACAGGAACGGGCTACACCTTC. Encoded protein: CASSPGTGTGYTF.

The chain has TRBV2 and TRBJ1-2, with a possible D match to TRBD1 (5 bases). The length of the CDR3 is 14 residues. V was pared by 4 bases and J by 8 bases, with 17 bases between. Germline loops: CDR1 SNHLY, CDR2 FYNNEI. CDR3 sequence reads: CASSVEGNNRGYTF. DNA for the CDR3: TGTGCCAGCAGTGTGGAGGGCAATAACAGGGGCTACACCTTC.

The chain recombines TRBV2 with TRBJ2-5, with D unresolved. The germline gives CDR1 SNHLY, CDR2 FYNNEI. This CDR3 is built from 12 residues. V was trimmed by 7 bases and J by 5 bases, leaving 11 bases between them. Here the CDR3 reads CASKEDLETQYF. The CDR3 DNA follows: TGTGCCAGCAAAGAGGATTTGGAGACCCAGTACTTC.